The 14 T cell receptor beta chains below come from one sample, sequenced in a study of blood T cells in healthy people across ages. A sample-barcoded 5' primer and a J-beta primer mix were used in a second PCR of about 7 to 12 cycles. In TCRdb, the 5' RACE reads were re-called with MiXCR into one record per CDR3 protein. This sample carries roughly 1.4 million distinct CDR3 sequences, 45% to 70% of them seen once, and the ten largest clones take 6.5% to 8.5%. Sequencing used blood. These receptors were obtained from a man aged 18 to 30 in good health.

The chain links TRBV6-5 to TRBJ1-1, with a possible D match to TRBD1 (6 bases). CDR3 length: 14 residues. The germline gives CDR1 MNHEY, CDR2 SVGAGI. V was trimmed by 5 bases and J by 3 bases, leaving 13 bases between them. The chain's CDR3 is CASSEGQTDTEAFF. The CDR3 DNA follows: TGTGCCAGCAGTGAAGGACAGACCGACACTGAAGCTTTCTTT.

The chain couples TRBV7-2 to TRBJ2-1; TRBD2 matches at 14 bases. V shed 5 bases, J shed 4 bases, and the junction held 7 bases outside the gene matches. The germline V gene has CDR1 SGHTA and CDR2 FQGNSA. The CDR3 spans 17 residues. The CDR3 reads CASSTGTSGSLYNEQFF. CDR3 in DNA: TGTGCCAGCAGCACCGGGACTAGCGGGAGTTTGTACAATGAGCAGTTCTTC.

This clonotype was recorded a few times. The V call is TRBV4-3, the J call TRBJ2-2, with D unclear. CDR3 size: 14 residues. V dropped 1 base and J dropped 6 bases, with 9 bases sitting between them. Germline CDR1 and CDR2: LGHNA and YSLEER. The CDR3 DNA reads TGCGCCAGCAGCCAAGCCCTGTCCCCCGGGGAGCTGTTTTTT. This translates into CASSQALSPGELFF.

V and J are TRBV4-1 and TRBJ1-2; perhaps TRBD1 as D (6 bases). Germline V lookup: CDR1 MGHRA, CDR2 YSYEKL. Trimming removed 0 bases from V and 0 bases from J, with 17 bases in between. CDR3 length equals 18 residues. CDR3 DNA sequence: TGCGCCAGCAGCCAAGATCGGAGCAGGGGTCAGGCTAACTATGGCTACACCTTC. As protein: CASSQDRSRGQANYGYTF.

V gene TRBV7-9 combines with J gene TRBJ2-4; TRBD2 agrees at 7 bases. Trimming took 1 base from V and 3 from J; bases not matched to a gene: 9. From germline, CDR1 is SEHNR and CDR2 FQNEAQ (reference sequence). The CDR3 extends over 17 amino acids. CDR3 in DNA: TGTGCCAGCAGCTTAGAATCGCAGGGAGGGGACAAAAACATTCAGTACTTC. Translation: CASSLESQGGDKNIQYF.

This chain joins TRBV7-2 and TRBJ2-7; TRBD2 matches 11 bases. There are 20 residues in the CDR3. Trimming at V came to 1 base and at J to 3 bases, leaving 17 bases not matched to a gene. Germline loops: CDR1 SGHTA, CDR2 FQGNSA. The CDR3 region is CASSLVNGLGTSGSLYEQYF. CDR3 sequence (DNA): TGTGCCAGCAGCTTAGTCAACGGCTTAGGAACTAGCGGGAGCCTCTACGAGCAGTACTTC.

CDR3: CASSLNPGVQGQNQPQHF. For the CDR3, the DNA is TGTGCCAGCAGCTTAAATCCGGGGGTGCAAGGGCAAAATCAGCCCCAGCATTTT. The chain combines TRBV4-2 with TRBJ1-5; TRBD1 is a possible D gene (5 bases). Trimming shortened V by 5 bases and J by 4 bases, and 24 bases separated the two germline ends. The length of the CDR3 is 18 residues. CDR1 is LGHNA and CDR2 is YNFKEQ in the germline V gene.

The V call is TRBV20-1, the J call TRBJ2-1; TRBD2 matches 13 bases. V lost 5 bases to trimming and J lost 8 bases; unmatched junction nucleotides: 6. CDR1 and CDR2 from the germline V gene are DFQATT and SNEGSKA (reference sequence). CDR3 size: 14 residues. This chain's CDR3 is CSAPTSGGGDEQFF. In DNA, the CDR3 is TGCAGTGCTCCAACTAGCGGGGGGGGTGATGAGCAGTTCTTC.

This chain connects TRBV29-1 to TRBJ2-7; D gene unclear. Trimming shortened V by 5 bases and J by 0 bases, and 5 bases separated the two germline ends. Germline values: CDR1 SQVTM, CDR2 ANQGSEA. The CDR3 is 11 amino acids. The CDR3 sequence is CSVMFSYEQYF. DNA for the CDR3: TGCAGCGTTATGTTCTCCTACGAGCAGTACTTC.

The chain carries TRBV13 and TRBJ2-7; D perhaps matches TRBD2 (5 bases). The end of the DNA is better explained by TRBJ2-5, so the J call may be wrong. The V gene's germline CDR1 is PRHDT and CDR2 FYEKMQ (reference sequence). The CDR3 is 16 residues long. The CDR3 nucleotides read TGTGCCAGCAGCTTAGAGGTTGGCTTAGGAGGAGAGACCCAGTACTTC. Amino acid sequence: CASSLEVGLGGETQYF.

The chain links TRBV7-9 to TRBJ2-1; D possibly corresponds to TRBD1 (5 bases). The J call may be wrong; the DNA end is better matched by TRBJ2-7. The germline gives CDR1 SEHNR, CDR2 FQNEAQ (reference sequence). This CDR3 comprises 15 residues. This CDR3 reads CASSLVQGRPYEQYF. CDR3 nucleotides: TGTGCCAGCAGCTTAGTCCAGGGCCGTCCTTACGAGCAGTACTTC.

The V gene is TRBV7-9, the J gene TRBJ2-3; maybe TRBD2 (6 bases). V was pared by 4 bases and J by 6 bases, with 26 bases between. CDR1 is SEHNR and CDR2 is FQNEAQ in the germline V gene (reference sequence). The CDR3 is 18 residues long. CDR3 in amino acids: CASSYTVRRGLGYDTQYF. DNA for the CDR3: TGTGCCAGCAGCTACACGGTTAGGCGGGGCTTAGGCTATGATACGCAGTATTTT.

The J gene is TRBJ1-1, the V gene TRBV27; 7 bases line up with TRBD1. This CDR3 has 18 amino acids. V was clipped by 3 bases and J by 0 bases; unmatched bases: 13. Germline loops: CDR1 MNHEY, CDR2 SMNVEV (reference sequence). CDR3 protein: CASSFPEFKGALNTEAFF. The CDR3 nucleotides are TGTGCCAGCAGTTTTCCAGAGTTTAAGGGGGCGCTGAACACTGAAGCTTTCTTT.

This clonotype was found a few times. V is TRBV5-1 and J is TRBJ2-7, with D tentatively TRBD2 (5 bases). Trimming took off 0 bases at V and 5 bases at J, with 15 bases between the two ends. Per germline, CDR1 SGHRS and CDR2 YFSETQ. The CDR3 is made up of 15 amino acids. CDR3 DNA: TGCGCCAGCAGCTTGGCGGGAACCCTGGTAGACGAGCAGTACTTC. Translated: CASSLAGTLVDEQYF.